This is a list of T cell receptor beta chains from one sample in a study of shared clonotypes between healthy human individuals. Sequencing used immunoSEQ multiplex PCR; TCRdb keeps in-frame clones, though not all of them. Here the sample spans about 2.4 million clones, 93% being singletons. The sequencing input was naive CD4+ T cells from PBMCs. Receptors were obtained from a man in his late teens or twenties in good health. Some clones in this sample may be carry-over from other donors' samples. CDR3s include the opening cysteine and the closing phenylalanine or tryptophan. The order of the fields is J gene, clone size, D gene, V gene, CDR3 protein, CDR3 DNA. D genes are given only for firm matches. Size values are once, few and many counts, or a class for expanded clones, and some rows have none.

>TRBJ2-7|once|NA|TRBV25-1
CASSESGSLGEQYF
TGTGCCAGCAGTGAATCGGGCAGCCTGGGCGAGCAGTACTTC
>TRBJ1-1|few|NA|TRBV2
CASSSTGQYRGAFF
TGTGCCAGCAGTTCAACAGGGCAGTATCGTGGAGCTTTCTTT
>TRBJ2-3|NA|NA|TRBV7-3
CASSLYRDTDTQYF
TGTGCCAGCAGCTTATACAGGGACACAGATACGCAGTATTTT
>TRBJ2-7|NA|TRBD1|TRBV25-1
CASSARQGAYEQYF
TGTGCCAGCAGTGCCCGACAGGGGGCCTACGAGCAGTACTTC
>TRBJ2-5|NA|TRBD2|TRBV19
CASRRRGLAGWETQYF
TGTGCCAGTAGGCGACGGGGACTAGCGGGCTGGGAGACCCAGTACTTC
>TRBJ1-2|NA|NA|TRBV5-1
CASSLDLGDGYTF
TGCGCCAGCAGCTTGGATTTAGGCGATGGCTACACCTTC
>TRBJ2-7|NA|TRBD1|TRBV29-1
CSVEKGANEQYF
TGCAGCGTTGAAAAGGGGGCGAACGAGCAGTACTTC
>TRBJ2-7|NA|TRBD1|TRBV6-6
CASTQTDRRPYEQYF
TGTGCCAGCACCCAAACGGACAGGCGCCCCTACGAGCAGTACTTC
>TRBJ1-5|NA|NA|TRBV6-4
CASSRESNQPQHF
TGTGCCAGCAGTAGGGAGAGCAATCAGCCCCAGCATTTT
>TRBJ2-1|NA|TRBD2|TRBV5-1
CASSLDLAGRYNEQFF
TGCGCCAGCAGCTTGGATCTAGCGGGACGCTACAATGAGCAGTTCTTC
>TRBJ2-7|NA|NA|TRBV18
CASSPTVYEQYF
TGTGCCAGCTCACCGACAGTATACGAGCAGTACTTC
>TRBJ2-7|NA|TRBD1|TRBV10-3
CAISEAGQVYEQYF
TGTGCCATCAGTGAGGCCGGACAGGTCTACGAGCAGTACTTC
>TRBJ2-5|NA|TRBD2|TRBV6-5
CASSYPSVAGGETQYF
TGTGCCAGCAGTTATCCCTCCGTAGCGGGGGGGGAGACCCAGTACTTC
>TRBJ2-1|NA|NA|TRBV5-1
CASSLRELSEQFF
TGCGCCAGCAGCCTCCGGGAGCTGAGTGAGCAGTTCTTC
>TRBJ1-5|NA|NA|TRBV7-9
CASSLGGGFGQPQHF
TGTGCCAGCAGCTTAGGCGGGGGTTTCGGTCAGCCCCAGCATTTT
>TRBJ1-2|NA|TRBD1|TRBV19
CASRITGGNYGYTF
TGTGCCAGTAGGATAACAGGGGGCAACTATGGCTACACCTTC
>TRBJ1-4|NA|NA|TRBV6-6
CASRFGGNGSEKLFF
TGTGCCAGCAGATTCGGGGGGAATGGTAGTGAAAAACTGTTTTTT
>TRBJ1-6|NA|TRBD1|TRBV19
CASTGTGGGNSPLHF
TGTGCCAGTACCGGGACAGGGGGCGGTAATTCACCCCTCCACTTT
>TRBJ2-3|NA|TRBD1|TRBV7-9
CASSPGQGVADTQYF
TGTGCCAGCAGCCCCGGACAGGGGGTAGCTGATACGCAGTATTTT
>TRBJ2-2|NA|TRBD1|TRBV18
CASSPGQGRTGELFF
TGTGCCAGCTCACCGGGACAGGGTCGTACCGGGGAGCTGTTTTTT
>TRBJ2-5|NA|NA|TRBV5-6
CASSLAVQETQYF
TGTGCCAGCAGCTTAGCGGTTCAAGAGACCCAGTACTTC
>TRBJ2-3|NA|TRBD2|TRBV19
CATTGTSASNTDTQYF
TGTGCCACAACCGGGACTAGCGCGTCTAACACAGATACGCAGTATTTT
>TRBJ2-4|NA|NA|TRBV2
CASSEDSENIQYF
TGTGCCAGCAGTGAAGACAGTGAAAACATTCAGTACTTC
>TRBJ2-7|once|NA|TRBV7-2
CASSPHRGVIYEQYF
TGTGCCAGCAGCCCTCACCGGGGCGTAATCTACGAGCAGTACTTC
>TRBJ2-7|NA|NA|TRBV11-3
CASSLGASYEQYF
TGTGCCAGCAGCTTAGGGGCCTCCTACGAGCAGTACTTC
>TRBJ2-1|NA|TRBD1|TRBV5-1
CASSSPWTGENEQFF
TGCGCCAGCAGCTCACCCTGGACAGGGGAGAATGAGCAGTTCTTC
>TRBJ2-7|NA|TRBD2|TRBV6-6
CASSSGTSDPYEQYF
TGTGCCAGCAGTTCCGGGACTAGCGACCCCTACGAGCAGTACTTC
>TRBJ2-3|NA|NA|TRBV6-6
CASRTSTDTQYF
TGTGCCAGCCGAACTAGCACAGATACGCAGTATTTT
>TRBJ1-2|NA|TRBD1|TRBV5-1
CASSLDSRGLGYTF
TGCGCCAGCAGCTTGGATTCCAGGGGGCTCGGCTACACCTTC
>TRBJ1-1|NA|NA|TRBV11-1
CASSFVGGRNTEAFF
TGTGCCAGCAGCTTCGTTGGGGGTAGGAACACTGAAGCTTTCTTT
>TRBJ2-1|NA|NA|TRBV7-3
CASSLTPEEYNEQFF
TGTGCCAGCAGCTTAACCCCGGAGGAGTACAATGAGCAGTTCTTC